This T cell receptor (beta chain) was identified in a study of T cell repertoires in cytomegalovirus infection. Overall study results and limits: The study found HLA-C-restricted CMV-specific TCR beta clonotypes dominating the ex vivo response.

The germline V gene encodes CDR1 SEHNR and CDR2 FQNEAQ (reference sequence). Trimming removed 3 bases at V and 5 bases at J, with 7 bases between. The CDR3 is 13 amino acids. TCRdb recomputed calls from the reads with MiXCR, one row per CDR3 protein. Here the sample spans fewer than 1,000,000 distinct CDR3 sequences, under 40% being singletons. Concerning this clonotype: No antigen is known for it.

Sequences were derived from cultured CD8+ T cells from PBMCs, sampled from culture after CMV antigen stimulation. The TCR comes from a human donor in good health (CMV status not recorded). Some clones in this sample may be carry-over from other donors' samples. The V gene is TRBV7-9, the J gene TRBJ1-4, with D possibly matching TRBD1 (5 bases). Here the CDR3 DNA reads TGTGCCAGCAGCTTCGGGACGAATGAAAAACTGTTTTTT. Protein: CASSFGTNEKLFF. The complete variable domain, with remaining parts taken from reference TRBV7-9 and TRBJ1-4, reads DTGVSQNPRHKITKRGQNVTFRCDPISEHNRLYWYRQTLGQGPEFLTYFQNEAQLEKSRLLSDRFSAERPKGSFSTLEIQRTEQGDSAMYLCASSFGTNEKLFFGSGTQLSVL.